These T cell receptor beta chains were read from a single sample in a study of T cell responses to AZD1222 COVID-19 vaccine. The table came from immunoSEQ multiplex PCR; TCRdb's copy has only in-frame clones and leaves some out. The sample includes some 120,000 clones, 88% of them seen just once. The material was peripheral blood, obtained on day 0 of AZD1222 vaccination. These receptors came from an adult in good health. Both conserved end residues are part of each CDR3. Each record gives: D gene, V gene, J gene, clone size, CDR3 DNA, CDR3 protein. D genes are given only for firm matches. Some rows mark clone size as missing; the rest say once, few, many or name a class of expanded clone.

>NA|TRBV2|TRBJ2-7|NA
TGTGCCAGCACAGATCTGTTTGCTAGCCCAAACTACGAGCAGTACTTC
CASTDLFASPNYEQYF
>NA|TRBV12-5|TRBJ2-1|NA
TGTGCTAGTGGTTTGATTCCCAGCGGTGAGCAGTTCTTC
CASGLIPSGEQFF
>NA|TRBV7-8|TRBJ1-3|NA
TGTGCCAGCAGCGGGCCGCAGGACGGCTCCTCTGGAAACACCATATATTTT
CASSGPQDGSSGNTIYF
>NA|TRBV5-8|TRBJ2-5|NA
TGTGCCAGCAGCTTTGGCGGTGGGGTCCAAGAGACCCAGTACTTC
CASSFGGGVQETQYF
>TRBD1|TRBV10-3|TRBJ1-2|NA
TGTGCCATCAGGGAGGACAGGGTGGATGGCTACACCTTC
CAIREDRVDGYTF
>NA|TRBV4-1|TRBJ1-5|NA
TGCGCCAGCAGCCAAGATGACGGGGTGCATCAGCCCCAGCATTTT
CASSQDDGVHQPQHF
>NA|TRBV4-2|TRBJ2-3|NA
TGTGCCAGCAGCCAAAATGGGCCTAGCAGCGGCACAGATACGCAGTATTTT
CASSQNGPSSGTDTQYF
>TRBD1|TRBV7-6|TRBJ2-7|NA
TGTGCCAGCAGCTTAGTCTGGGGACAGGGGGACGAGCAGTACTTC
CASSLVWGQGDEQYF
>NA|TRBV7-3|TRBJ1-1|NA
TGTGCCAGCAGCGCCCCATCAAAGGTAGCTTTCTTT
CASSAPSKVAFF
>NA|TRBV7-2|TRBJ2-3|once
TGTGCCAGCAGCTTACGTCCAGATACGCAGTATTTT
CASSLRPDTQYF
>NA|TRBV6-5|TRBJ1-5|NA
TGTGCCAGCAGTTACGACAGGTGGGGCAATCAGCCCCAGCATTTT
CASSYDRWGNQPQHF
>NA|TRBV27|TRBJ2-2|NA
TGTGCCAGCAGTTTTTTATCCCTTAGGGGAGTTCGCAACACCGGGGAGCTGTTTTTT
CASSFLSLRGVRNTGELFF
>NA|TRBV4-3|TRBJ2-4|NA
TGCGCCAGCAGCCAAGAGGGGGGCGTGGGGGGCTGGAACATTCAGTACTTC
CASSQEGGVGGWNIQYF
>TRBD1|TRBV19|TRBJ1-6|NA
TGTGCCAGTAGAGGGACAGGGGGCTTACCCCTCCACTTT
CASRGTGGLPLHF
>TRBD1|TRBV5-1|TRBJ2-5|NA
TGCGCCAGCAGCATCTCGGGCAGGGGGCTTGAGACCCAGTACTTC
CASSISGRGLETQYF
>NA|TRBV7-9|TRBJ1-1|NA
TGTGCCAGCAGCGCCTTTGCCACTGAAGCTTTCTTT
CASSAFATEAFF
>NA|TRBV6-2/TRBV6-3|TRBJ1-4|NA
TGTGCCAGCAGTTACTCGATTGGAGATAATGAAAAACTGTTTTTT
CASSYSIGDNEKLFF
>NA|TRBV28|TRBJ2-7|NA
TGTGCCAGCAATCTAGGGGGTGGCTACGAGCAGTACTTC
CASNLGGGYEQYF
>TRBD2|TRBV18|TRBJ2-5|few
TGTGCCAGCTCACCTTTTGACGGACTAGCGCAGGAGACCCAGTACTTC
CASSPFDGLAQETQYF
>NA|TRBV11-3|TRBJ2-2|NA
TGTGCCAGCAGCGACCGGACAATCGCGGGGGAGCTGTTTTTT
CASSDRTIAGELFF
>NA|TRBV11-2|TRBJ1-1|NA
TGTGCCAGCAGGAGTCAGGGAGGAGCTTTCTTT
CASRSQGGAFF
>NA|TRBV6-5|TRBJ1-1|NA
TGTGCCAGCAGTTACTCGAAAGTCGGGCTAAGGGCTTTCTTT
CASSYSKVGLRAFF
>TRBD1|TRBV2|TRBJ1-2|NA
TGTGCCAGCAGGCAGGGGGAATCGATAAGGACTGGCTACACCTTC
CASRQGESIRTGYTF
>NA|TRBV6-6|TRBJ1-4|NA
TGTGCCAGCAGAGGGACATCTACTAAACTGTTTTTT
CASRGTSTKLFF
>NA|TRBV28|TRBJ1-1|once
TGTGCCAGCAGTTCGGACGGGAACACTGAAGCTTTCTTT
CASSSDGNTEAFF
>NA|TRBV3-1/TRBV3-2|TRBJ1-2|few
TGTGCCAGCAGCCAAGAGTCAGGCTATGGCTACACCTTC
CASSQESGYGYTF
>TRBD1|TRBV9|TRBJ1-5|NA
TGTGCCAGCAGCCCCCAGACAGGGGGCGATCAGCCCCAGCATTTT
CASSPQTGGDQPQHF
>TRBD1|TRBV6-1|TRBJ2-1|NA
TGTGCCAGCAGTGTCTCCGGGACAGGGGCCTACAATGAGCAGTTCTTC
CASSVSGTGAYNEQFF
>NA|TRBV28|TRBJ2-5|NA
TGTGCCAGCAGTAGCAGAGGTGGTACGGAGACCCAGTACTTC
CASSSRGGTETQYF
>NA|TRBV28|TRBJ1-5|NA
TGTGCCAGCAGTGCCGACAGATCCAATCAGCCCCAGCATTTT
CASSADRSNQPQHF
>NA|TRBV5-1|TRBJ2-7|NA
TGCGCCAGCAGCTTGGGGCAGGGGGGCTCCTACGAGCAGTACTTC
CASSLGQGGSYEQYF
>TRBD1|TRBV7-2|TRBJ2-5|NA
TGTGCCAGCAGCTTAGTTTGGGGACAGATTGGGACCCAGTACTTC
CASSLVWGQIGTQYF
>NA|TRBV7-2|TRBJ1-1|once
TGTGCCAGCAGCTCCAAAATGAACACTGAAGCTTTCTTT
CASSSKMNTEAFF
>NA|TRBV6-6|TRBJ2-3|NA
TGTGCCACGAAAAACGGGGGTTCCGATACGCAGTATTTT
CATKNGGSDTQYF
>NA|TRBV7-8|TRBJ1-4|NA
TGTGCCAGCAGCTTGGGAGTCAGGGAAAAACTGTTTTTT
CASSLGVREKLFF